This TCR beta chain was sequenced in a study of CD8 T cells in ankylosing spondylitis. This clonotype showed up just a few times. TCRdb fed the 5' RACE reads into MiXCR, producing one record per CDR3 protein. The data contain tens of thousands of distinct CDR3 sequences, around 27% of them singletons. CDR1 and CDR2 from the germline V gene are SGHTA and FQGNSA. V lost 2 bases and J 7 bases, leaving 15 bases between the germline ends. The CDR3 length is 15 residues. The chain carries TRBV7-2 and TRBJ1-5; D not resolved. This clonotype originated in a male donor with ankylosing spondylitis or in good health (not recorded which). The source material was blood, either unsorted or a sorted T cell fraction (not recorded which). In DNA form, the CDR3 reads TGTGCCAGCAGCTTAAGGTCAGGAGGCGCCCAGCCCCAGCATTTT. Translating it yields CASSLRSGGAQPQHF.